The rows below give T cell receptor beta chains drawn from one sample of a study of blood T cell repertoires in COVID-19. The method was immunoSEQ multiplex PCR; TCRdb's version includes in-frame clones alone and lacks a portion of them. The data hold 150,000 to 190,000 clones, with 76% observed a single time. Sequenced sample: peripheral blood. These receptor sequences come from a woman aged 80 or over with acute or convalescent COVID-19. Both conserved end residues are trimmed from each CDR3. A D gene is named only where the DNA matches it firmly. Clone size appears in some rows only: once, few, many, or a class for an expanded clone.

CDR3aa,d_gene,abundance,v_gene,j_gene
ASSLRQATNEKLF,.,once,TRBV5-5,TRBJ1-4
AISEGQGAFEQY,TRBD1,.,TRBV10-3,TRBJ2-7
ASSRAESYEQY,.,.,TRBV14,TRBJ2-7
ASSYKKSVTDTQY,.,.,TRBV6-5,TRBJ2-3
ASSPMTEHTGELF,.,.,TRBV5-6,TRBJ2-2
ASSQVAGGYT,.,once,TRBV14,TRBJ1-2
ASSPGQTEAF,.,.,TRBV6-5,TRBJ1-1
ASSLGYSIV,.,.,TRBV5-1,TRBJ2-3
AWGQATNEKLF,TRBD1,.,TRBV30,TRBJ1-4
ASSAFNQAGGGRPYEQY,TRBD2,.,TRBV6-1,TRBJ2-7
ASSKGSLEAF,.,.,TRBV6-2/TRBV6-3,TRBJ1-1
ASSSVARGYNEQF,.,.,TRBV7-3,TRBJ2-1
ASSLTYLNTEAF,.,.,TRBV5-1,TRBJ1-1
ASSPRPGELF,.,.,TRBV7-2,TRBJ2-2
ASSLLYQETQY,.,once,TRBV7-3,TRBJ2-5
ASSEPGQGPLEQY,TRBD1,.,TRBV5-6,TRBJ2-7
ASSSGGTGANVLT,.,once,TRBV5-6,TRBJ2-6
ASDDRIRYT,.,.,TRBV19,TRBJ1-2
ASARTGTSFGYT,.,.,TRBV6-5,TRBJ1-2
ASSPMRSEKLF,.,.,TRBV7-2,TRBJ1-4
ASSSNSFSSNQPQH,.,.,TRBV6-5,TRBJ1-5
ASSPTWQVAEPQH,.,.,TRBV18,TRBJ1-5
ASSYTDYGYT,.,.,TRBV6-2/TRBV6-3,TRBJ1-2
ASSSRTGGASETQY,TRBD1,.,TRBV3-1/TRBV3-2,TRBJ2-5
ASSQDLGGWGQF,.,.,TRBV14,TRBJ2-1
AISDGVEVVEQY,.,.,TRBV10-3,TRBJ2-7
ASSVDSFSQPQH,.,.,TRBV2,TRBJ1-5
ASSQATPNYGYT,.,.,TRBV3-1/TRBV3-2,TRBJ1-2
ASSPEPRTEAF,.,.,TRBV4-1,TRBJ1-1
ASSSEPTINTEAF,.,once,TRBV5-5,TRBJ1-1
ASSLSGIGNTEAF,.,many,TRBV5-1,TRBJ1-1
ASSTQGSFTGELF,.,.,TRBV19,TRBJ2-2
ASSPRQDLNTEAF,.,.,TRBV28,TRBJ1-1
ASSPGGVYNEQF,TRBD2,once,TRBV7-2,TRBJ2-1
ASSQRTGTNEKLF,TRBD1,few,TRBV3-1/TRBV3-2,TRBJ1-4
ASSPQGAGENYGYT,TRBD1,few,TRBV19,TRBJ1-2
ASSATGGQPQH,TRBD1,many,TRBV7-9,TRBJ1-5
ASSATTDTQY,.,.,TRBV2,TRBJ2-3
ASSSTSANTDTQY,TRBD2,.,TRBV7-2,TRBJ2-3
ASRYTGNTEAF,.,few,TRBV7-8,TRBJ1-1